The rows below give T cell receptor beta chains drawn from one sample of a study of cytomegalovirus exposure and HLA in healthy donors. Clones were read by immunoSEQ multiplex PCR, and TCRdb kept only the in-frame ones, dropping some. Here the sample spans nearly 65,000 clones, approximately 76% being singletons. Source material: PBMCs. The receptor source for this set is a middle-aged man in good health and CMV-seronegative. The CDR3 runs from the conserved cysteine through the conserved F or W. Only part of the rows carry a size: once, few, many, or a class if the clone is expanded.

>TRBV29-1|-
CSVAAGVWETQYF
>TRBV11-2|-
CASSFWVRGLSTEAFF
>TRBV5-4|-
CASSGGLLEPQHF
>TRBV13|-
CASSPPPRDREETQYF
>TRBV5-6|-
CASSSWGVVSDTQYF
>TRBV29-1|few
CSVDRSVTPGYGYTF
>TRBV5-6|-
CASSLRSGSGGFQETQYF
>TRBV29-1|-
CSVASSYEQYF
>TRBV5-4|-
CASSLGRAGDEKLFF
>TRBV11-3|-
CASSRSGSQETQYF
>TRBV5-1|-
CASSLVTTDAQYF
>TRBV11-2|medium-sized
CASSFQMYQETQYF
>TRBV12-5|-
CASGLVGVKDTQYF
>TRBV5-1|few
CASSRKTTTGILSGNTIYF
>TRBV30|-
CAWSAGGGNQPQHF
>TRBV6-1|-
CASSSRDRAYGYTF
>TRBV7-7|few
CASSLVGGTAETQYF
>TRBV7-9|-
CASSNQGKGNYGYTF
>TRBV7-9|-
CASSLVSGAGNTIYF
>TRBV9|-
CASSARGAGANVLTF
>TRBV5-1|once
CASSPRTSGGASAGELFF
>TRBV5-6|few
CASSLDRDYRTDTQYF
>TRBV29-1|few
CSVGEYYGYTF
>TRBV13|-
CASSLEGTVWGIEARYTF
>TRBV6-5|once
CASSKTVSTDTQYF
>TRBV9|-
CASSAGTPYGYTF
>TRBV7-9|-
CASNDRPQAFF
>TRBV19|-
CATRGQETQYF
>TRBV5-1|few
CASAIGGNYNEQFF
>TRBV11-3|-
CASSLTSGYNEQFF
>TRBV27|once
CASSKVAVGAQHF
>TRBV9|-
CASSVEGAAEQFF
>TRBV5-1|-
CASSLGATPRDTQYF
>TRBV7-9|once
CASSSPGGANTEAFF
>TRBV2|-
CASNRDRRWNEQFF
>TRBV5-1|few
CASSQTGLNYGYTF
>TRBV2|-
CASSGVGVYGYTF
>TRBV10-1|-
CASSRTGLGREQYF
>TRBV7-9|-
CASSSPRAGETQYF
>TRBV11-2|-
CASSLGAGGHQETQYF
>TRBV5-1|-
CASSPEGGLAGVGANVLTF
>TRBV15|-
CATSRGGSSYNEQFF
>TRBV5-1|-
CASSTGQSDEQYF
>TRBV27|few
CASRTGGTDGYTF
>TRBV30|-
CAWSVGWENGYTF
>TRBV7-9|-
CASSSPGGGGTGELFF
>TRBV10-2|-
CASSESAGRTDTQYF
>TRBV27|few
CASGGGATYEQYF
>TRBV27|-
CASSLSRLGGNEQFF
>TRBV5-1|few
CASSVTGSSGANVLTF
>TRBV5-1|-
CASESGTGVAGELFF
>TRBV9|-
CASSHTGAYGYTF
>TRBV9|-
CASSYSSPGGANIQYF